The rows below give T cell receptor beta chains drawn from one sample of a study of T cells in localized non-small cell lung cancer. Method: immunoSEQ multiplex PCR; TCRdb's copy keeps in-frame clones and lacks some. The sample shows tens of thousands of clones, around 87% of them seen only once. The sample consisted of peripheral blood, taken before any cancer treatment. These receptors came from a man between 18 and 49 years old with stage I lung adenocarcinoma. The CDR3 runs from the conserved cysteine through the conserved F or W. The order of the fields is clone size, V gene, J gene, CDR3 protein. Only some rows state a clone size, as once, few, many or a class for expanded clones.

NA	TRBV6-5	TRBJ1-1	CASSSDSYNTEAFF
NA	TRBV7-2	TRBJ1-1	CASSLVQNLGYTEAFF
NA	TRBV18	TRBJ1-3	CASSPEHLINSGNTIYF
NA	TRBV7-2	TRBJ2-3	CASSRQGFPDTQYF
NA	TRBV5-6	TRBJ1-6	CASSLFGHGSYNSPLHF
NA	TRBV7-9	TRBJ1-5	CASSALNQPQHF
few	TRBV7-8	TRBJ2-7	CASSTQYEQYF
NA	TRBV2	TRBJ1-5	CASREGQGSLWPQHF
NA	TRBV6-1	TRBJ1-5	CASSGTVNQPQHF
NA	TRBV2	TRBJ2-7	CASSEGGQGYEQYF
NA	TRBV30	TRBJ1-2	CAWSVGAGGGYTF
NA	TRBV2	TRBJ1-4	CASNRGNEKLFF
NA	TRBV14	TRBJ2-3	CASSQGYPTLTSGGLTDTQYF
NA	TRBV2	TRBJ1-2	CASSPGQSYTF
NA	TRBV29-1	TRBJ1-2	CSVDTGGTGSYGYTF
NA	TRBV15	TRBJ2-7	CATSRGYLAGGRSYEQYF
NA	TRBV5-1	TRBJ1-6	CASSLQGARTINSPLHF
few	TRBV7-9	TRBJ1-1	CASSPRTGNTEAFF
once	TRBV2	TRBJ1-2	CASSEGFYGYTF
NA	TRBV6-5	TRBJ1-5	CASSFDRAQPQHF
NA	TRBV30	TRBJ1-1	CAWSGVQKTNTEAFF
once	TRBV7-9	TRBJ1-1	CASSPDRANTEAFF
once	TRBV10-2	TRBJ1-1	CASYGLNTEAFF
NA	TRBV27	TRBJ1-3	CASRPAGGNTIYF
once	TRBV19	TRBJ1-4	CASKPPGQVNEKLFF
few	TRBV7-8	TRBJ2-7	CASSSRGFWNEQYF
NA	TRBV7-9	TRBJ1-1	CASALTGTPQDEAFF
NA	TRBV5-6	TRBJ1-1	CASSLGAGGNTEAFF
NA	TRBV18	TRBJ1-2	CASSLSSSYGYTF
once	TRBV6-5	TRBJ1-2	CASSRGTAGYTF
NA	TRBV6-1	TRBJ2-3	CASSGGIRTDTQYF
NA	TRBV7-8	TRBJ2-3	CASSRTAGALNTDTQYF
NA	TRBV14	TRBJ1-2	CASSQESHRGYGYTF
NA	TRBV4-1	TRBJ1-3	CASSQDATGGISGNTIYF
NA	TRBV9	TRBJ1-5	CASSVGGHLYQPQHF
NA	TRBV5-1	TRBJ2-1	CASRPGQGGLDEQFF
NA	TRBV15	TRBJ1-2	CATSREAGAPTF
NA	TRBV18	TRBJ1-1	CASTLQAMNTEAFF
NA	TRBV12-5	TRBJ1-1	CASGFEVSTEAFF
NA	TRBV10-3	TRBJ1-2	CAISADRTGPSYGYTF
NA	TRBV11-2	TRBJ1-2	CASSTTGGHNYGYTF